These 17 T cell receptor beta chains originate from one sample sequenced in a study of T cell responses to AZD1222 COVID-19 vaccine. The table came from immunoSEQ multiplex PCR; TCRdb's copy has only in-frame clones and leaves some out. The sample shows around 84,000 clones, roughly 86% of them seen only once. The starting material was peripheral blood, obtained on day 0 of AZD1222 vaccination. These receptors originate from an adult in good health.

The J gene is TRBJ1-1, the V gene TRBV7-8; D call uncertain. V was pared by 0 bases and J by 5 bases, with 7 bases between. The CDR3 runs 13 residues. The germline gives CDR1 SGHVS, CDR2 FQNEAQ. The CDR3, as DNA: TGTGCCAGCAGCTTAGCGATGGTGACTGAAGCTTTCTTT. It is translated as CASSLAMVTEAFF. Complete variable domain (other parts from reference TRBV7-8 and TRBJ1-1): GAGVSQSPRYKVAKRGQDVALRCDPISGHVSLFWYQQALGQGPEFLTYFQNEAQLDKSGLPSDRFFAERPEGSVSTLKIQRTQQEDSAVYLCASSLAMVTEAFFGQGTRLTVV.

The V and J genes are TRBV7-2 and TRBJ1-2, with D possibly TRBD1 on 6 matching bases. The CDR3 has 16 amino acids. V lost 5 bases and J 1 base, leaving 17 bases between the germline ends. Germline-derived CDR1 and CDR2 are SGHTA and FQGNSA. CDR3 loop: CASSPRSGGLNYGYTF. The CDR3 coding sequence is TGTGCCAGCAGCCCACGGTCGGGGGGCCTTAACTATGGCTACACCTTC.

The chain carries TRBV4-2 and TRBJ2-2; D ambiguous. This CDR3 comprises 12 residues. V lost 4 bases, J lost 6 bases, and 6 bases lay in between. The germline CDR1 and CDR2 sequences are LGHNA and YNFKEQ. CDR3 sequence: CASSLGSGELFF. In DNA form, the CDR3 reads TGTGCCAGCAGCCTAGGATCCGGGGAGCTGTTTTTT.

Points on this clone: A junction end diverges from the germline sequence, so it may reflect a read error. The J gene is TRBJ2-7, the V gene TRBV7-7; D gene unclear. Germline CDR1 SSHAT, CDR2 FNYEAQ (reference sequence). The CDR3 contains 13 residues. The CDR3 region is CASSREEFGEQYF. In nucleotides, the CDR3 is TGTGCTAGCAGCCGAGAGGAATTTGGCGAGCAGTACTTC. Together with reference TRBV7-7 and TRBJ2-7, the CDR3 gives the full variable domain: GAGVSQSPRYKVTKRGQDVTLRCDPISSHATLYWYQQALGQGPEFLTYFNYEAQPDKSGLPSDRFSAERPEGSISTLTIQRTEQRDSAMYRCASSREEFGEQYFGPGTRLTVT.

CDR3 region: CASSSQRPSEQYF. Here the CDR3 DNA reads TGTGCCAGTAGTAGCCAGCGCCCCTCCGAGCAGTACTTC. J is TRBJ2-7 and V is TRBV19; D is uncertain. The CDR3 is 13 residues long. Trimming took 4 bases from V and 6 from J, leaving 13 bases between them. The germline V gene encodes CDR1 LNHDA and CDR2 SQIVND (reference sequence).

In its sample, this clone was seen once. The chain recombines TRBV7-9 with TRBJ1-4; D ambiguous. Germline V gene sequence: CDR1 SEHNR, CDR2 FQNEAQ (reference sequence). Between the trimmed V and J ends, which lost 5 bases and 5 bases, there was a span of 12 bases. This CDR3 contains 14 residues. The CDR3 here is CASSPGRFNEKLFF. CDR3 coding DNA: TGTGCCAGCAGCCCAGGACGGTTCAATGAAAAACTGTTTTTT.

The chain combines TRBV5-1 with TRBJ2-2, with D tentatively TRBD1 (5 bases). Germline lookup yields CDR1 SGHRS and CDR2 YFSETQ. V gave up 4 bases and J gave up 2 bases, with 15 bases separating them. This CDR3 region has 16 residues. The CDR3 DNA sequence: TGCGCCAGCAGCCAAACAGGTGGCTTAAACACCGGGGAGCTGTTTTTT. Encoded protein: CASSQTGGLNTGELFF.

This clone was detected a few times. The chain links TRBV10-3 to TRBJ1-5, with 8 positions matching TRBD1. The CDR3 contains 15 residues. In germline, CDR1 is ENHRY, CDR2 SYGVKD. J gave up 0 bases and V 4 bases, and 2 bases lay outside the gene matches. This CDR3 reads CAISATGDSNQPQHF. In DNA form, the CDR3 reads TGTGCCATCAGTGCGACAGGGGATAGCAATCAGCCCCAGCATTTT.

The chain couples TRBV27 to TRBJ2-7; no clear D gene. The germline gives CDR1 MNHEY, CDR2 SMNVEV (reference sequence). The CDR3 has 13 amino acids. With 3 bases removed from V and 2 bases from J, the gap between germline ends came to 8 bases. CDR3 sequence (DNA): TGTGCCAGCAGTTTCCAGGCGCCCTACGAGCAGTACTTC. It specifies CASSFQAPYEQYF.

The J gene is TRBJ2-1, the V gene TRBV7-9; maybe TRBD1 (6 bases). This CDR3 contains 12 residues. V lost 1 base and J lost 12, with 10 bases in between. The germline gives CDR1 SEHNR, CDR2 FQNEAQ (reference sequence). The CDR3: CASSLDYRAQFF. The DNA of the CDR3 is TGTGCCAGCAGCTTAGATTACAGGGCGCAGTTCTTC.

The rearrangement uses TRBV7-8 and TRBJ2-3; a possible D gene is TRBD1 (6 bases). The germline V gene has CDR1 SGHVS and CDR2 FQNEAQ. V gave up 6 bases and J gave up 2 bases, with 12 bases separating them. The CDR3 loop spans 14 amino acids. The CDR3 bases are TGTGCCAGCAGTATGGACAGTGTCACAGATACGCAGTATTTT. Translation: CASSMDSVTDTQYF. Looking up the rest from reference TRBV7-8 and TRBJ2-3 gives the full variable domain: GAGVSQSPRYKVAKRGQDVALRCDPISGHVSLFWYQQALGQGPEFLTYFQNEAQLDKSGLPSDRFFAERPEGSVSTLKIQRTQQEDSAVYLCASSMDSVTDTQYFGPGTRLTVL.

V gene TRBV7-8 combines with J gene TRBJ2-3; TRBD2 agrees at 8 bases. Trimming took 3 bases from V and 5 from J; bases not matched to a gene: 7. CDR3 length: 15 amino acids. Germline V lookup: CDR1 SGHVS, CDR2 FQNEAQ. In DNA, the CDR3 is TGTGCCAGCAGCTTGGGGAGCGGGAGTAGAGATACGCAGTATTTT. Translated, it gives CASSLGSGSRDTQYF.

The chain employs TRBV10-1 and TRBJ2-1; D remains ambiguous. This CDR3 is 14 amino acids long. Germline assignment: CDR1 WNHNN and CDR2 SYGVQD (reference sequence). V gave up 4 bases and J gave up 5 bases, with 12 bases separating them. The CDR3 DNA reads as TGCGCCAGCAGTGGGGCTAGTCATAACAATGAGCAGTTCTTC. Amino acid sequence: CASSGASHNNEQFF.

This rearrangement joins TRBV7-9 to TRBJ2-7; either TRBD1 or TRBD2 may supply D (5 bases each). Trimming left V 4 bases short and J 4 bases short, with 17 bases between. CDR3 length equals 15 residues. The germline V gene encodes CDR1 SEHNR and CDR2 FQNEAQ (reference sequence). The CDR3 nucleotides read TGTGCCAGCAGCTCCGACCCGGGACCTCCTTACGAGCAGTACTTC. This gives the protein CASSSDPGPPYEQYF.

This rearrangement joins TRBV7-3 to TRBJ2-1; the match to TRBD1 covers 10 bases. J gave up 8 bases and V 4 bases, and 8 bases lay outside the gene matches. Germline loops: CDR1 SGHTA, CDR2 FQGTGA. This CDR3 is built from 15 residues. The CDR3 DNA reads as TGTGCCAGCAGCTCTTCGACAGGGGGCGGGTATGAGCAGTTCTTC. It is translated as CASSSSTGGGYEQFF.

The rearrangement links TRBV20-1 to TRBJ1-5; 9 positions match TRBD1. V was clipped by 3 bases and J by 4 bases; unmatched bases: 7. CDR1 DFQATT and CDR2 SNEGSKA come from the germline V gene (reference sequence). CDR3 size: 15 residues. In DNA form, the CDR3 reads TGCAGTGCTAGTCAGTCGGGGACAGGGAATCAGCCCCAGCATTTT. This encodes CSASQSGTGNQPQHF.

The chain has TRBV6-6 and TRBJ2-2, with no clear D. The CDR3 is 14 residues long. Germline lookup yields CDR1 MNHNY and CDR2 SVGAGI (reference sequence). V was trimmed by 5 bases and J by 2 bases, leaving 9 bases between them. This CDR3 is CASSQLLNTGELFF. The CDR3 DNA reads TGTGCCAGCAGTCAACTTCTAAACACCGGGGAGCTGTTTTTT.